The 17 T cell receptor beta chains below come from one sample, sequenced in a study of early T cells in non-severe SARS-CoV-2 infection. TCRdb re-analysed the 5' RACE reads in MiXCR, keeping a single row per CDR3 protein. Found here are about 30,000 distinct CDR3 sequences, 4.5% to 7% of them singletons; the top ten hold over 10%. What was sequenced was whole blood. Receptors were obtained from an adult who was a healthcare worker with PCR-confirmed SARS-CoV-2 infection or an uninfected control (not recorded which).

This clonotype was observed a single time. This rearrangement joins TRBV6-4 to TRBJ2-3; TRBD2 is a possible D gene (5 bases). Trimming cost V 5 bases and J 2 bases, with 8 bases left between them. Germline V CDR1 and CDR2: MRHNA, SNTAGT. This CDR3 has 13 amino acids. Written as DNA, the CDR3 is TGTGCCAGCAGTCCGGACTCCACAGATACGCAGTATTTT. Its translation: CASSPDSTDTQYF.

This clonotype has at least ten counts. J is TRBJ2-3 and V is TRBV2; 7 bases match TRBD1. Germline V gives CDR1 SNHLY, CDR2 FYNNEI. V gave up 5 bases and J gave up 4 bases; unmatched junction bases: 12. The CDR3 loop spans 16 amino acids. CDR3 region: CASSPLQGPPPDTQYF. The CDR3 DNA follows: TGTGCCAGCAGTCCCCTACAGGGGCCCCCCCCAGATACGCAGTATTTT. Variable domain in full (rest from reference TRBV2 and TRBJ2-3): EPEVTQTPSHQVTQMGQEVILRCVPISNHLYFYWYRQILGQKVEFLVSFYNNEISEKSEIFDDQFSVERPDGSNFTLKIRSTKLEDSAMYFCASSPLQGPPPDTQYFGPGTRLTVL.

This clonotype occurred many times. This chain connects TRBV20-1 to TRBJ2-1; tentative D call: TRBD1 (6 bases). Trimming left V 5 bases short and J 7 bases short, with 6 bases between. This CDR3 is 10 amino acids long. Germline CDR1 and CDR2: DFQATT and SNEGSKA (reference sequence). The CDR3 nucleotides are TGCAGTGCTCAGGGGAATGAGCAGTTCTTC. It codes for CSAQGNEQFF.

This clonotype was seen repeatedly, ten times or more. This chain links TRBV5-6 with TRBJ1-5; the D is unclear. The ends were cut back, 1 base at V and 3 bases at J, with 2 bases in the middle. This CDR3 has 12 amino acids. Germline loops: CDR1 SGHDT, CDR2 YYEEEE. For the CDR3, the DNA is TGTGCCAGCAGCTTGCCCAATCAGCCCCAGCATTTT. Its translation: CASSLPNQPQHF.

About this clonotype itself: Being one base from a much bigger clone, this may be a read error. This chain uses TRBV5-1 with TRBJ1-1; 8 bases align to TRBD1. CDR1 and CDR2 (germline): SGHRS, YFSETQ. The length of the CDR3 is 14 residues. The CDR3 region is CPSSLDGTGTEAFF. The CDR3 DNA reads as TGCCCCAGCAGCTTGGACGGGACAGGCACTGAAGCTTTCTTT.

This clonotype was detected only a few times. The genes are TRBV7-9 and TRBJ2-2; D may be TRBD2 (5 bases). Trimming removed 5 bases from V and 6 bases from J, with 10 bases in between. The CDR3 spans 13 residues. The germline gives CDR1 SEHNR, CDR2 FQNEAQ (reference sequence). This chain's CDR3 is CASSPDYAGELFF. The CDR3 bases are TGTGCCAGCAGCCCAGACTACGCCGGGGAGCTGTTTTTT.

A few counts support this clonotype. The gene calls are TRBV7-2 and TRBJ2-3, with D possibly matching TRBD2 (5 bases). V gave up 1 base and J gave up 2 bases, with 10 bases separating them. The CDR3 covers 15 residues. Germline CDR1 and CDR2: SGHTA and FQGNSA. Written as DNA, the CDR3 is TGTGCCAGCAGCTTAGTGTATCGGGACACAGATACGCAGTATTTT. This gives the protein CASSLVYRDTDTQYF.

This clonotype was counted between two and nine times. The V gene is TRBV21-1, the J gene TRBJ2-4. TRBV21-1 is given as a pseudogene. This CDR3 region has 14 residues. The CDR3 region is CASSKSPAKNIQYF. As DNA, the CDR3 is TGTGCCAGCAGCAAATCCCCAGCCAAAAACATTCAGTACTTC.

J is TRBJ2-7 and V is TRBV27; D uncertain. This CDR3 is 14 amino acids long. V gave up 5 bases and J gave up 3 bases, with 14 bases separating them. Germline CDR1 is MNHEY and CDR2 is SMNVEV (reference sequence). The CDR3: CASSVDGIYYEQYF. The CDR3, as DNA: TGTGCCAGCAGTGTAGACGGTATCTACTACGAGCAGTACTTC.

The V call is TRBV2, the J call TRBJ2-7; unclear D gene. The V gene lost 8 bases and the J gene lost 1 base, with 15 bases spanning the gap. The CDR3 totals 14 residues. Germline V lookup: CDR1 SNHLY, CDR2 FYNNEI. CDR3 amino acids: CASDSGPKSYEQYF. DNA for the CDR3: TGTGCCAGCGACTCCGGGCCAAAGTCCTACGAGCAGTACTTC. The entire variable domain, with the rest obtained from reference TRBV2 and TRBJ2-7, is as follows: EPEVTQTPSHQVTQMGQEVILRCVPISNHLYFYWYRQILGQKVEFLVSFYNNEISEKSEIFDDQFSVERPDGSNFTLKIRSTKLEDSAMYFCASDSGPKSYEQYFGPGTRLTVT.

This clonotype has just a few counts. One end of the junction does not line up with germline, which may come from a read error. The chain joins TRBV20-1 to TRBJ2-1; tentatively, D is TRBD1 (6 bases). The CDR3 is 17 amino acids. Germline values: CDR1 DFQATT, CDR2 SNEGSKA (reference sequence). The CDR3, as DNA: TGCAGTGCTAGAGGGGGCGGTAGGACAGTGGATTACAATGAGCAGTCCTTC. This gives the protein CSARGGGRTVDYNEQSF.

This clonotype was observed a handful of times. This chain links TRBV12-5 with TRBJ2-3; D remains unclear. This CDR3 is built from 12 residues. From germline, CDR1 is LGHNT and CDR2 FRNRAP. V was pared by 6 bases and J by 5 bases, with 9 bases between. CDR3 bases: TGTGCTAGTGGCTCGACTGGAGATACGCAGTATTTT. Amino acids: CASGSTGDTQYF.

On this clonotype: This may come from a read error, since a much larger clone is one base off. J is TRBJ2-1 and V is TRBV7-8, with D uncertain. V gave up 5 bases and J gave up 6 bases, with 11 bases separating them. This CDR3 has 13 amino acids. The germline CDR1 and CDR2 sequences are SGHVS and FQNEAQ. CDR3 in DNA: TGTGCCAGCAGCCCCAGGATTGCCAATGAGCAGTTCTTC. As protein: CASSPRIANEQFF.

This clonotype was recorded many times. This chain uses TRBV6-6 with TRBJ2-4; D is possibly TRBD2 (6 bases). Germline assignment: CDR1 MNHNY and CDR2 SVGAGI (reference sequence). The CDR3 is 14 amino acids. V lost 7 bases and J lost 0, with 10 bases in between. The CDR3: CASKEGLAKNIQYF. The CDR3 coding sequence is TGTGCCAGCAAGGAGGGGCTAGCCAAAAACATTCAGTACTTC.

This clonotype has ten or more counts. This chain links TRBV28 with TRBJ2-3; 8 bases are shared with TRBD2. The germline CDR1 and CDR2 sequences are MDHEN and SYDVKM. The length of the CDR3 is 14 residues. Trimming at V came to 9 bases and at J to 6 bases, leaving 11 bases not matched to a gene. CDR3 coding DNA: TGTGCCAGTTTAGTCGGGGGGGGCCGGGATACGCAGTATTTT. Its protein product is CASLVGGGRDTQYF.

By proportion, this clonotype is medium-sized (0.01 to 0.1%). CDR3 in DNA: TGTGCCAGCAGTTTCTCGGACGGGGCGACCCAGTACTTC. Its translation is CASSFSDGATQYF. The V gene is TRBV6-5, the J gene TRBJ2-5; either TRBD1 or TRBD2 may supply D (5 bases each). CDR1 is MNHEY and CDR2 is SVGAGI in the germline V gene. V lost 4 bases and J 7 bases, leaving 13 bases between the germline ends. This CDR3 is 13 amino acids long.

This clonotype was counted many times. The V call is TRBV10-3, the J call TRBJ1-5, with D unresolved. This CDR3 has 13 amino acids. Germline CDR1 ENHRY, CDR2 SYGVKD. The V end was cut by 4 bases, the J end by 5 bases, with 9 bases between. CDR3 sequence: CAISGQPDQPQHF. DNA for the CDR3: TGTGCCATCAGTGGCCAGCCTGATCAGCCCCAGCATTTT.